The rows below give T cell receptor beta chains drawn from one sample of a study of vaccination and CD4 T cells after COVID-19. No antigen has been identified for these receptors. From the PCR reads, TCRdb called clonotypes with MiXCR, one entry per CDR3 protein. Of some 13,000 distinct CDR3 sequences listed, roughly three fifths are singletons. The specimen sequenced was CD4+ T cells from blood, cultured in vitro. Receptors originate from a human donor who had recovered from COVID-19. The CDR3 runs from the conserved cysteine through the conserved F or W. D genes are given only for firm matches. Only part of the rows carry a size: once, few, many, or a class if the clone is expanded.

v_call: TRBV7-9
d_call: .
j_call: TRBJ1-2
clone_size: .
cdr3_aa: CAGGKDYGYTF
cdr3_nt: TGTGCGGGGGGCAAAGACTATGGCTACACCTTC

v_call: TRBV19
d_call: .
j_call: TRBJ1-2
clone_size: .
cdr3_aa: CASSSPGRYGYTF
cdr3_nt: TGTGCCAGTAGTAGTCCAGGGCGCTATGGCTACACCTTC

v_call: TRBV4-2
d_call: TRBD2
j_call: TRBJ2-7
clone_size: few
cdr3_aa: CASSQGLAGSYEQYF
cdr3_nt: TGTGCCAGCAGCCAAGGACTAGCGGGCTCCTACGAGCAGTACTTC

v_call: TRBV20-1
d_call: .
j_call: TRBJ2-1
clone_size: .
cdr3_aa: CSANMAINEQFF
cdr3_nt: TGCAGTGCTAATATGGCCATCAATGAGCAGTTCTTC

v_call: TRBV7-9
d_call: TRBD1
j_call: TRBJ2-3
clone_size: few
cdr3_aa: CASSSIRGRADTQYF
cdr3_nt: TGTGCCAGCAGCTCAATCAGGGGGCGCGCAGATACGCAGTATTTT

v_call: TRBV10-3
d_call: TRBD2
j_call: TRBJ2-7
clone_size: .
cdr3_aa: CAISEELAGDRPYEQYF
cdr3_nt: TGTGCCATCAGTGAGGAACTAGCGGGAGATCGGCCCTACGAGCAGTACTTC

v_call: TRBV20-1
d_call: TRBD1
j_call: TRBJ2-3
clone_size: .
cdr3_aa: CSARHAGGGQGRGTQYF
cdr3_nt: TGCAGTGCTAGACACGCAGGCGGAGGACAGGGGCGGGGTACGCAGTATTTT

v_call: TRBV6-1
d_call: TRBD1
j_call: TRBJ2-7
clone_size: .
cdr3_aa: CASSQPGQGSYEQYF
cdr3_nt: TGTGCCAGCAGTCAACCGGGACAGGGCTCCTACGAGCAGTACTTC

v_call: TRBV28
d_call: TRBD1
j_call: TRBJ2-2
clone_size: .
cdr3_aa: CASREDRGYTGELFF
cdr3_nt: TGTGCCAGCAGGGAGGACAGGGGGTATACCGGGGAGCTGTTTTTT

v_call: TRBV10-3
d_call: TRBD1
j_call: TRBJ1-2
clone_size: few
cdr3_aa: CAISRDSEGYTF
cdr3_nt: TGTGCCATCAGCCGGGACAGCGAAGGCTACACCTTC

v_call: TRBV12-3/TRBV12-4
d_call: TRBD1
j_call: TRBJ2-3
clone_size: .
cdr3_aa: CASTPEQGPQQYF
cdr3_nt: TGTGCCAGCACCCCTGAACAGGGGCCTCAGCAGTATTTT

v_call: TRBV20-1
d_call: .
j_call: TRBJ1-3
clone_size: few
cdr3_aa: CSARVPSGLPSGNTIYF
cdr3_nt: TGCAGTGCTAGAGTACCTTCGGGACTTCCCTCTGGAAACACCATATATTTT

v_call: TRBV2
d_call: TRBD1
j_call: TRBJ1-2
clone_size: .
cdr3_aa: CASIRQGRGYGYTF
cdr3_nt: TGTGCCAGCATTAGACAGGGTCGAGGCTATGGCTACACCTTC

v_call: TRBV23-1
d_call: .
j_call: TRBJ1-1
clone_size: .
cdr3_aa: CASSQFAGQDTEAFF
cdr3_nt: TGCGCCAGCAGTCAATTCGCAGGGCAGGACACTGAAGCTTTCTTT

v_call: TRBV18
d_call: .
j_call: TRBJ2-1
clone_size: .
cdr3_aa: CASSPSPGGSYNEQFF
cdr3_nt: TGTGCCAGCTCACCCTCCCCCGGCGGTAGCTACAATGAGCAGTTCTTC

v_call: TRBV20-1
d_call: TRBD2
j_call: TRBJ2-1
clone_size: .
cdr3_aa: CSASASGLPYNEQFF
cdr3_nt: TGCAGTGCTAGTGCTAGCGGGCTTCCCTACAATGAGCAGTTCTTC

v_call: TRBV20-1
d_call: TRBD1
j_call: TRBJ1-2
clone_size: .
cdr3_aa: CSAENDRDNNYTF
cdr3_nt: TGCAGTGCCGAAAACGACAGGGACAACAACTACACCTTC

v_call: TRBV20-1
d_call: .
j_call: TRBJ1-2
clone_size: large
cdr3_aa: CSARDVGRANYGYTF
cdr3_nt: TGCAGTGCTAGAGATGTAGGGCGGGCTAACTATGGCTACACCTTC

v_call: TRBV7-2
d_call: .
j_call: TRBJ2-7
clone_size: .
cdr3_aa: CASSPSVGGIEQYF
cdr3_nt: TGTGCCAGCAGCCCGAGTGTAGGCGGGATCGAGCAGTACTTC

v_call: TRBV28
d_call: .
j_call: TRBJ1-4
clone_size: .
cdr3_aa: CASSLSGIGKLFF
cdr3_nt: TGTGCCAGCAGTTTAAGCGGGATTGGGAAACTGTTTTTT

v_call: TRBV6-1
d_call: .
j_call: TRBJ2-5
clone_size: few
cdr3_aa: CASSEVQRETQYF
cdr3_nt: TGTGCCAGCAGTGAAGTACAGCGGGAGACCCAGTACTTC

v_call: TRBV11-1
d_call: TRBD1
j_call: TRBJ2-3
clone_size: .
cdr3_aa: CASRAGGLTDTQYF
cdr3_nt: TGTGCCAGCAGGGCAGGGGGCCTAACAGATACGCAGTATTTT

v_call: TRBV10-3
d_call: .
j_call: TRBJ2-5
clone_size: few
cdr3_aa: CAISGGPGETQYF
cdr3_nt: TGTGCCATCAGTGGAGGGCCGGGGGAGACCCAGTACTTC

v_call: TRBV6-5
d_call: TRBD1
j_call: TRBJ1-2
clone_size: few
cdr3_aa: CASSFSRTGLVYGYTF
cdr3_nt: TGTGCCAGCAGTTTTTCCCGGACAGGTCTGGTCTATGGCTACACCTTC

v_call: TRBV19
d_call: TRBD2
j_call: TRBJ2-5
clone_size: .
cdr3_aa: CASSIDGGSVRETQYF
cdr3_nt: TGTGCCAGTAGTATCGACGGCGGGAGCGTGCGTGAGACCCAGTACTTC

v_call: TRBV21-1
d_call: .
j_call: TRBJ2-7
clone_size: .
cdr3_aa: CASSKNPGLAGGAYEQYF
cdr3_nt: TGTGCCAGCAGCAAAAACCCGGGACTAGCCGGCGGGGCCTACGAGCAGTACTTC

v_call: TRBV28
d_call: TRBD1
j_call: TRBJ1-5
clone_size: .
cdr3_aa: CASSSLGQPNQPQHF
cdr3_nt: TGTGCCAGCAGTTCTCTGGGACAGCCGAATCAGCCCCAGCATTTT

v_call: TRBV19
d_call: .
j_call: TRBJ1-5
clone_size: .
cdr3_aa: CASSIQAGWGQPQHF
cdr3_nt: TGTGCCAGTAGTATCCAAGCAGGGTGGGGTCAGCCCCAGCATTTT

v_call: TRBV20-1
d_call: .
j_call: TRBJ1-5
clone_size: few
cdr3_aa: CSARDPTGNQPQHF
cdr3_nt: TGCAGTGCTAGAGATCCGACGGGCAATCAGCCCCAGCATTTT

v_call: TRBV6-2/TRBV6-3
d_call: TRBD1
j_call: TRBJ1-6
clone_size: .
cdr3_aa: CASSPGGQDSSPLHF
cdr3_nt: TGTGCCAGCAGTCCCGGCGGACAGGATAGCTCACCCCTCCACTTT

v_call: TRBV6-5
d_call: .
j_call: TRBJ2-3
clone_size: .
cdr3_aa: CASSYGAGDTQYF
cdr3_nt: TGTGCCAGCAGTTACGGGGCGGGAGATACGCAGTATTTT

v_call: TRBV20-1
d_call: .
j_call: TRBJ2-5
clone_size: .
cdr3_aa: CSASFSQTQYF
cdr3_nt: TGCAGTGCTAGTTTCTCCCAGACCCAGTACTTC

v_call: TRBV7-2
d_call: .
j_call: TRBJ2-3
clone_size: .
cdr3_aa: CASSLAGLSTDTQYF
cdr3_nt: TGTGCCAGCAGCTTAGCGGGACTTAGCACAGATACGCAGTATTTT

v_call: TRBV18
d_call: .
j_call: TRBJ2-2
clone_size: medium-sized
cdr3_aa: CASSLAPGRTGELFF
cdr3_nt: TGTGCCAGCTCCCTGGCGCCCGGACGGACCGGGGAGCTGTTTTTT

v_call: TRBV10-3
d_call: TRBD2
j_call: TRBJ2-7
clone_size: .
cdr3_aa: CAIKPGTSTYEQYF
cdr3_nt: TGTGCCATCAAACCCGGGACTAGCACCTACGAGCAGTACTTC

v_call: TRBV19
d_call: .
j_call: TRBJ2-1
clone_size: .
cdr3_aa: CASSMGTFNEQFF
cdr3_nt: TGTGCCAGTAGTATGGGAACCTTCAATGAGCAGTTCTTC

v_call: TRBV7-8
d_call: .
j_call: TRBJ1-2
clone_size: once
cdr3_aa: CASSSRWGDYGYTF
cdr3_nt: TGTGCCAGCAGCTCCCGTTGGGGGGACTATGGCTACACCTTC

v_call: TRBV7-3
d_call: .
j_call: TRBJ1-5
clone_size: few
cdr3_aa: CASSLNTDVGTNQPQHF
cdr3_nt: TGTGCCAGCAGCTTAAATACAGATGTGGGGACAAATCAGCCCCAGCATTTT

v_call: TRBV5-1
d_call: .
j_call: TRBJ2-7
clone_size: .
cdr3_aa: CASTRGAERYEQYF
cdr3_nt: TGCGCCAGCACCCGAGGGGCTGAAAGGTACGAGCAGTACTTC

v_call: TRBV6-2/TRBV6-3
d_call: TRBD2
j_call: TRBJ2-7
clone_size: few
cdr3_aa: CASGTSSYEQYF
cdr3_nt: TGTGCCAGCGGGACTAGCTCCTACGAGCAGTACTTC

v_call: TRBV30
d_call: .
j_call: TRBJ2-5
clone_size: .
cdr3_aa: CAWDRGPQETQYF
cdr3_nt: TGTGCCTGGGATCGCGGGCCCCAAGAGACCCAGTACTTC

v_call: TRBV15
d_call: .
j_call: TRBJ2-6
clone_size: .
cdr3_aa: CATSREAGTGANVLTF
cdr3_nt: TGTGCCACCAGCAGAGAAGCCGGGACTGGGGCCAACGTCCTGACTTTC

v_call: TRBV20-1
d_call: .
j_call: TRBJ1-5
clone_size: few
cdr3_aa: CSARVTGHSNQPQHF
cdr3_nt: TGCAGTGCTAGAGTGACGGGACATAGCAATCAGCCCCAGCATTTT

v_call: TRBV21-1
d_call: .
j_call: TRBJ2-5
clone_size: .
cdr3_aa: CASSKAPLAGAPETQYF
cdr3_nt: TGTGCCAGCAGCAAAGCCCCACTAGCGGGAGCCCCAGAGACCCAGTACTTC

v_call: TRBV6-5
d_call: .
j_call: TRBJ2-5
clone_size: few
cdr3_aa: CASSYGRETQYF
cdr3_nt: TGTGCCAGCAGTTACGGGAGGGAGACCCAGTACTTC

v_call: TRBV19
d_call: TRBD2
j_call: TRBJ2-3
clone_size: .
cdr3_aa: CASGTSGSTDTQYF
cdr3_nt: TGTGCCAGTGGGACTAGCGGTAGCACAGATACGCAGTATTTT

v_call: TRBV7-7
d_call: .
j_call: TRBJ2-1
clone_size: .
cdr3_aa: CASSLALTPNEQFF
cdr3_nt: TGTGCCAGCAGCTTAGCCCTTACCCCTAATGAGCAGTTCTTC

v_call: TRBV28
d_call: .
j_call: TRBJ2-1
clone_size: .
cdr3_aa: CASSPRRSYNEQFF
cdr3_nt: TGTGCCAGCTCCCCCCGAAGGTCCTACAATGAGCAGTTCTTC